These T cell receptor beta chains were read from a single sample in a study of blood T cells in healthy people across ages. TCRdb ran MiXCR on the 5' RACE reads and lists one entry per CDR3 protein. In the table there are around 800,000 distinct CDR3 sequences, 62% of which are singletons. Sequences were obtained from blood. All receptors come from a man aged 30 to 39 in good health. Both conserved end residues are part of each CDR3. The D gene is left open where the match is weak. Size is stated for part of the rows, as once, few or many counts, or as a class when the clone is expanded.

D	V	size	J	DNA	CDR3
TRBD2	TRBV11-2	-	TRBJ2-5	TGTGCCAGCAGTTCAAATAGCGGGGGGCAAGAGACCCAGTACTTC	CASSSNSGGQETQYF
-	TRBV5-1	-	TRBJ1-5	TGCGCCAGCAGCTACACTAGCGGGGCCCAAGAGACCCAGCATTTT	CASSYTSGAQETQHF
-	TRBV6-2/TRBV6-3	-	TRBJ2-1	TGTGCCAGCGCGGTTCTAAGTAGGAATGAGCAGTTCTTC	CASAVLSRNEQFF
-	TRBV7-2	-	TRBJ1-1	TGTGCCAGCAGCTTGGGCAGGGCGGAAGGAGCTTTCTTT	CASSLGRAEGAFF
TRBD1	TRBV11-2	-	TRBJ2-7	TGTGCCAGCAGCTTGGAGATACAGGGGGTAACGTACAATGAGCAGTACTTC	CASSLEIQGVTYNEQYF
-	TRBV7-9	once	TRBJ2-7	TGTGCCAGCAGCCCCTCCGGGTTCAGGGCCTACGAGCAGTACTTC	CASSPSGFRAYEQYF
TRBD1	TRBV6-1	-	TRBJ2-4	TGTGCCAGCAGTCGGGACAGGGGGCGGTTAAAGTACTTC	CASSRDRGRLKYF
-	TRBV9	few	TRBJ2-1	TGTGCCAGCAGCGTAGTTGTGACAGTCTCCTACAATGAGCAGTTCTTC	CASSVVVTVSYNEQFF
TRBD2	TRBV6-5	-	TRBJ2-1	TGTGCCAGCAGTTACTCGCAAACTAGCGGGGGGTCCAATGAGCAGTTCTTC	CASSYSQTSGGSNEQFF
-	TRBV5-5	-	TRBJ2-1	TGTGCCAGCAGCTTGGAGGTGGACCAGTTCTTC	CASSLEVDQFF
-	TRBV25-1	once	TRBJ2-2	TGTGCCAGCAGTGAAAGTGGAAGGACCGGGGAGCTGTTTTTT	CASSESGRTGELFF
-	TRBV11-2	-	TRBJ2-5	TGTGCCAGCAGTCAAGGGAGGAAATTAAAAGAGACCCAGTACTTC	CASSQGRKLKETQYF
-	TRBV19	-	TRBJ2-7	TGTGCCCGCCGGGGCCGCTACGAGCAGTACTTC	CARRGRYEQYF
-	TRBV20-1	-	TRBJ2-3	TGCAGTGCTAAGGGGGGCCCCACCCCTAGCACAGATACGCAGTATTTT	CSAKGGPTPSTDTQYF
-	TRBV7-2	-	TRBJ2-3	TGTGCCAGCAGCTTAGGGACAGTCGTGGGGCGCAGCACAGATACGCAGTATTTT	CASSLGTVVGRSTDTQYF
-	TRBV6-5	-	TRBJ1-3	TGTGCCAGCAGTTCCCAGAATGGAAACACCATATATTTT	CASSSQNGNTIYF
-	TRBV10-3	few	TRBJ2-6	TGTGCCATCAGTGGGGGCTTTACCGGGGCCAACGTCCTGACTTTC	CAISGGFTGANVLTF
-	TRBV7-2	-	TRBJ1-1	TGTGCCAGCAGCACTTTAAGCACTGAAGCTTTCTTT	CASSTLSTEAFF
TRBD1	TRBV4-3	-	TRBJ2-3	TGCGCCAGCAGCCAATTGGGGCCCAACAGGGGGAGAACAGATACGCAGTATTTT	CASSQLGPNRGRTDTQYF
-	TRBV30	-	TRBJ2-5	TGTGCCTGGAGTGAGAGGGGGGGACTTGGTGAGACCCAGTACTTC	CAWSERGGLGETQYF
-	TRBV2	-	TRBJ2-3	TGTGCCAGCAGGCCGAGGAGTCACGCAGATACGCAGTATTTT	CASRPRSHADTQYF
-	TRBV12-3/TRBV12-4	-	TRBJ1-4	TGTGCCAGCAGTAGCCCGACAGAGAGAAATGAAAAACTGTTTTTT	CASSSPTERNEKLFF
-	TRBV6-5	few	TRBJ1-1	TGTGCCAGCAGGACGAAGAACACTGAAGCTTTCTTT	CASRTKNTEAFF
-	TRBV29-1	-	TRBJ2-7	TGCAGCGTTGGGGAATACGAGCAGTACTTC	CSVGEYEQYF
TRBD1	TRBV20-1	-	TRBJ2-7	TGCAGTGCTGGGACAGGGTTCTACGAGCAGTACTTC	CSAGTGFYEQYF
-	TRBV2	few	TRBJ1-2	TGTGCCAGCAGTGATACCCCCTATGGCTACACCTTC	CASSDTPYGYTF
-	TRBV7-2	-	TRBJ2-3	TGTGACAGCAGCTCCCAACAGGGTCTGGATACGCAGTATTTT	CDSSSQQGLDTQYF
TRBD1	TRBV6-1	few	TRBJ1-2	TGTGCCAGCAGTGAAGAGGGACAGAGGGGCTACACCTTC	CASSEEGQRGYTF
-	TRBV7-2	-	TRBJ2-1	TGTGCCGGCAGCTTAGATGCGGCTAGCACCTACAATGAGCAGTTCTTC	CAGSLDAASTYNEQFF
-	TRBV2	-	TRBJ1-4	TGTGCCAGCAGTGAAGGATACGGGGGGATTAATGAAAAACTGTTTTTT	CASSEGYGGINEKLFF
-	TRBV11-2	-	TRBJ2-3	TGTGCCAGCAGCTTAGCGTCCGGAGATACGCAGTATTTT	CASSLASGDTQYF
TRBD1	TRBV6-5	-	TRBJ1-1	TGTGCCAGCAGACGTACAGGGGTGCTTGAAGCTTTCTTT	CASRRTGVLEAFF
TRBD1	TRBV10-3	-	TRBJ2-7	TGTGCCATCACCGCAGGGACAGGGGTCTACGAGCAGTACTTC	CAITAGTGVYEQYF
-	TRBV7-2	-	TRBJ2-7	TGTGCCAGCAGCAGGGGGACCCTCGAGAACGAGCAGTACTTC	CASSRGTLENEQYF
-	TRBV9	-	TRBJ1-5	TGTGCCAGCAGCGTAGGGGTTCTCGATCAGCCCCAGCATTTT	CASSVGVLDQPQHF
-	TRBV25-1	-	TRBJ1-4	TGTGCCAGCAGTGAATATTCGGGGTCGGCAACTAATGAAAAACTGTTTTTT	CASSEYSGSATNEKLFF
-	TRBV4-2	few	TRBJ1-2	TGTGCCAGCAGCCAAGATCGAGAGAGGAGCCCGGAGGGCTACACCTTC	CASSQDRERSPEGYTF
TRBD2	TRBV4-3	-	TRBJ2-3	TGCACCAGCAGCCAGTTACTAGCGGGGGGGACAGATACGCAGTATTTT	CTSSQLLAGGTDTQYF
-	TRBV12-3/TRBV12-4	-	TRBJ2-5	TGTGCCAGCAGTTTATGGGACACCGAAGAGGCCCAGTACTTC	CASSLWDTEEAQYF
-	TRBV5-1	few	TRBJ2-1	TGCGCCAGCACCTCCGACAGGACCTACAATGAGCAGTTCTTC	CASTSDRTYNEQFF
-	TRBV18	-	TRBJ1-4	TGTGCCAGCTCACCGGACGGAGGGTATGAAAAACTGTTTTTT	CASSPDGGYEKLFF
TRBD2	TRBV20-1	-	TRBJ2-7	TGCAGTGCTAGAGATAAGGCGAGCGGGGGGAGCTCCTACAATGAGCAGTACTTC	CSARDKASGGSSYNEQYF
-	TRBV27	-	TRBJ2-5	TGTGCCAGCAGTTTAACTCGCGTGGAGACCCAGTACTTC	CASSLTRVETQYF
-	TRBV20-1	-	TRBJ2-7	TGCAGTGCTAGGGACACATTCACCTACGAGCAGTACTTC	CSARDTFTYEQYF
TRBD1	TRBV14	few	TRBJ2-7	TGTGCCAGCAGCGGACAGGGGCAGCAGTACTTC	CASSGQGQQYF
-	TRBV6-1	-	TRBJ2-5	TGTGCCAGCAGTGAATGGAGGGGGAGAGAGACCCAGTACTTC	CASSEWRGRETQYF